This TCR beta chain is from a study of blood T cell repertoires in COVID-19. Across the whole study: Collection of acute and convalescent COVID-19 samples took place in the United States, Italy and Spain.

Losses at the gene ends were 5 bases for V and 0 bases for J; bases not matched to a gene: 4. Per germline, CDR1 SQVTM and CDR2 ANQGSEA. The CDR3 consists of 14 residues. Sequencing used immunoSEQ multiplex PCR; TCRdb keeps in-frame clones, though not all of them. The table shows about 230,000 clones, with 86% occurring only once. V is TRBV29-1 and J is TRBJ2-7; TRBD1 agrees at 10 bases. The sample consisted of peripheral blood. This clonotype originated in a man aged 50-60 years with COVID-19, enrolled during active disease. CDR3: CSVRQGALSYEQYF. As DNA, the CDR3 is TGCAGCGTTCGACAGGGGGCCCTCTCCTACGAGCAGTACTTC.